Shown below are 16 T cell receptor beta chains from a single sample sequenced in a study of blood T cell repertoires in COVID-19. Using immunoSEQ multiplex PCR, the repertoire was profiled, and TCRdb retains in-frame clones only, with some absent. This sample has approximately 250,000 clones, with approximately 86% found just once. Material for sequencing was peripheral blood. All receptors derive from a woman in her seventies with COVID-19, enrolled during active disease.

The chain combines TRBV5-6 with TRBJ1-6; 8 bases match TRBD1. Trimming cost V 4 bases and J 13 bases; bases outside gene matches: 13. The CDR3 spans 15 residues. Germline-derived CDR1 and CDR2 are SGHDT and YYEEEE. The CDR3 sequence is CASSRSSGTGGPLHF. For the CDR3, the DNA is TGTGCCAGCAGCCGCAGCTCCGGGACAGGCGGGCCCCTCCACTTT.

The chain employs TRBV30 and TRBJ1-2, with 8 bases matching TRBD1. With 1 base clipped from V and 6 bases from J, the junction kept 4 bases outside the gene matches. There are 13 residues in the CDR3. Germline V CDR1 and CDR2: GTSNPN, SVGIG (reference sequence). Here the CDR3 reads CAWSAGQGNGYTF. The DNA for the CDR3 is TGTGCCTGGAGTGCCGGACAGGGCAATGGCTACACCTTC.

The chain couples TRBV5-1 to TRBJ2-2; D possibly corresponds to TRBD1 (6 bases). Looked up from germline, CDR1 is SGHRS and CDR2 is YFSETQ. V was cut by 5 bases and J by 7 bases, with 15 bases left in between. The CDR3 spans 14 residues. In nucleotides, the CDR3 is TGCGCCAGCAGACCCCCGACAGGCCACGGGGAGCTGTTTTTT. The encoded protein is CASRPPTGHGELFF.

The chain is built from TRBV29-1 and TRBJ2-7, with D possibly matching TRBD1 (6 bases). In germline, CDR1 is SQVTM, CDR2 ANQGSEA. Deletions cut 4 bases from V and 4 bases from J, with 14 bases between. CDR3 length equals 13 residues. CDR3 sequence (DNA): TGCAGCGTTGCTCAACAGGGTCTGTACGAGCAGTACTTC. Its protein is CSVAQQGLYEQYF.

This clone was observed once. This chain links TRBV6-4 with TRBJ2-1; 13 positions agree with TRBD2. The CDR3 has 14 residues. V gave up 6 bases and J gave up 9 bases; unmatched junction bases: 5. Germline V lookup: CDR1 MRHNA, CDR2 SNTAGT. The CDR3 protein is CASSGGLAGREQFF. DNA for the CDR3: TGTGCCAGCAGCGGGGGACTAGCGGGGCGTGAGCAGTTCTTC.

V and J are TRBV13 and TRBJ1-4, with TRBD1 identical over 8 bases. CDR1 is PRHDT and CDR2 is FYEKMQ in the germline V gene (reference sequence). The CDR3 has 15 residues. Unmatched junction bases numbered 5, after V lost 4 bases and J lost 4 bases. In nucleotides, the CDR3 is TGTGCCAGCAGCTCTCAGGGGGCAGGTAATGAAAAACTGTTTTTT. Its protein is CASSSQGAGNEKLFF.

The DNA for the CDR3 is TGTGCCAGCAGCTTAAGGGGTGGGAGCACTGAAGCTTTCTTT. Encoded protein: CASSLRGGSTEAFF. The J gene is TRBJ1-1, the V gene TRBV7-3; D is uncertain. V gave up 1 base and J gave up 4 bases, with 10 bases separating them. The CDR3 is made up of 14 amino acids. CDR1 and CDR2 (germline): SGHTA, FQGTGA.

This clone has a single count. The V and J genes are TRBV11-2 and TRBJ2-7, with TRBD1 matching over 7 bases. Trimming took 4 bases from V and 4 from J; bases not matched to a gene: 7. The CDR3 is made up of 14 amino acids. CDR1 is SGHAT, CDR2 FQNNGV, per germline. The CDR3, as DNA: TGTGCCAGCAGCTCCCGGGACAGCGTATACGAGCAGTACTTC. Amino acid sequence: CASSSRDSVYEQYF.

The V and J genes are TRBV27 and TRBJ2-7; maybe TRBD1 (6 bases). Germline V lookup: CDR1 MNHEY, CDR2 SMNVEV (reference sequence). The CDR3 consists of 14 residues. Trimming took off 3 bases at V and 0 bases at J, with 9 bases between the two ends. CDR3 region: CASSFRDNSYEQYF. In nucleotides, the CDR3 is TGTGCCAGCAGTTTCCGGGACAACTCCTACGAGCAGTACTTC.

The chain combines TRBV28 with TRBJ2-1, with TRBD1 matching 10 bases. With V trimmed by 5 bases and J by 10 bases, 11 bases remained unmatched. In germline, CDR1 is MDHEN, CDR2 SYDVKM. The CDR3 runs to 15 residues. The CDR3 DNA reads as TGTGCCAGCAGTCCACTCCCGACAGGGGGCGGGGAGCAGTTCTTC. Translating it yields CASSPLPTGGGEQFF.

The chain employs TRBV7-9 and TRBJ2-2; 7 positions agree with TRBD1. With 8 bases clipped from V and 1 base from J, the junction kept 4 bases outside the gene matches. The CDR3 totals 14 residues. Germline V gene data show CDR1 as SEHNR and CDR2 as FQNEAQ (reference sequence). The CDR3 DNA sequence: TGTGCCAGCCCCGGGACAGAGAACACCGGGGAGCTGTTTTTT. It yields the protein CASPGTENTGELFF.

This clone has only a few counts. V and J are TRBV4-2 and TRBJ1-2, with D hard to call. V was trimmed by 0 bases and J by 0 bases, leaving 11 bases between them. This CDR3 comprises 16 residues. CDR1 and CDR2 (germline): LGHNA, YNFKEQ. The CDR3 loop is CASSQELAVSNYGYTF. The CDR3, as DNA: TGTGCCAGCAGCCAAGAATTGGCGGTTTCTAACTATGGCTACACCTTC.

The chain employs TRBV7-2 and TRBJ1-1; no definite D call. V was clipped by 2 bases and J by 1 base, with 5 bases between them. From germline, CDR1 is SGHTA and CDR2 FQGNSA. The CDR3 length is 13 residues. The CDR3 coding sequence is TGTGCCAGCAGCTTATACGGGAACACTGAAGCTTTCTTT. Translating gives CASSLYGNTEAFF.

The J gene is TRBJ2-3, the V gene TRBV7-3, with a weak D call TRBD1 (5 bases). CDR3 length: 14 amino acids. Germline CDR1 and CDR2: SGHTA and FQGTGA. V lost 6 bases and J 2 bases, leaving 12 bases between the germline ends. The CDR3 loop reads CASSITGVTDTQYF. The CDR3 DNA reads TGTGCCAGCAGTATTACAGGAGTCACAGATACGCAGTATTTT.

This sequence joins TRBV9 and TRBJ1-1; 10 bases are a match to TRBD1. Trimming removed 3 bases from V and 4 bases from J; junction bases left unmatched: 15. Germline loops: CDR1 SGDLS, CDR2 YYNGEE. The CDR3 is 18 amino acids. The CDR3 bases are TGTGCCAGCAGCGACTCCCAACTCCTGGACAGGGGGGGCACTGAAGCTTTCTTT. This encodes CASSDSQLLDRGGTEAFF.

CDR3 in DNA: TGTGCCAGCAGGCTAACTTTCTACGAGCAGTACTTC. It codes for CASRLTFYEQYF. The gene calls are TRBV6-5 and TRBJ2-7; D is unresolved. The CDR3 has 12 residues. V was pared by 6 bases and J by 3 bases, with 9 bases between. CDR1 is MNHEY, CDR2 SVGAGI, per germline.